Here is one TCR beta chain with its context. The record originates from a study of glioma-infiltrating T cells after dendritic cell vaccination. Study summary: Dendritic cell vaccination trial patients had either newly diagnosed or recurrent glioblastoma. Monocyte-derived dendritic cells, cultured approximately 7 days with IL-4 and GM-CSF, were pulsed with autologous tumor lysate.

Time point: after dendritic cell vaccination, including at tumor progression/relapse. Fresh-frozen tumor tissue and more than two years of survival data were available for all. From germline, CDR1 is MGHRA and CDR2 YSYEKL. Trimming cost V 3 bases and J 3 bases; bases outside gene matches: 3. The CDR3 is 14 residues long. Here immunoSEQ multiplex PCR was the method, and the copy in TCRdb shows in-frame clones only, minus some. Of about 50,000 clones listed, around nine tenths are singletons. Sequencing was performed on blood, taken after dendritic cell vaccination. This clonotype was obtained from a human donor with glioblastoma. J is TRBJ2-5 and V is TRBV4-1, with 8 bases that match TRBD1. This chain's CDR3 is CASSQKDREETQYF. The DNA of the CDR3 is TGCGCCAGCAGCCAGAAGGACAGGGAAGAGACCCAGTACTTC.